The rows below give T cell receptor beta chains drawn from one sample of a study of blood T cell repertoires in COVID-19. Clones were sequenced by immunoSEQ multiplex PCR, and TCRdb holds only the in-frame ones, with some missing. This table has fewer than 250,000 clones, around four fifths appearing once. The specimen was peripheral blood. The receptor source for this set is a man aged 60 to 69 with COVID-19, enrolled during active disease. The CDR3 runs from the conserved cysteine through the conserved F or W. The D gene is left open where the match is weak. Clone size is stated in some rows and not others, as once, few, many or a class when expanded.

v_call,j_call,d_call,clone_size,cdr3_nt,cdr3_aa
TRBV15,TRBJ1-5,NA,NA,TGTGCCACCAGCACTTTCAATCAGCCCCAGCATTTT,CATSTFNQPQHF
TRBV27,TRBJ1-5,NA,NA,TGTGCCAGCAGCAGCGCACTTCGGACTGATAGCAATCAGCCCCAGCATTTT,CASSSALRTDSNQPQHF
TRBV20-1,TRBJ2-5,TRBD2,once,TGCAGTGCTAGTCTTCCGGCGGGAGGGATCGAGACCCAGTACTTC,CSASLPAGGIETQYF
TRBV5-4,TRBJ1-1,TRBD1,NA,TGTGCCAGCAGCCCTAGACAGGGGACGGACACTGAAGCTTTCTTT,CASSPRQGTDTEAFF
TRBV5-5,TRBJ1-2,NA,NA,TGTGCCAGCAGCCCCCCTCCGGGGGGTAGCTATGGCTACACCTTC,CASSPPPGGSYGYTF
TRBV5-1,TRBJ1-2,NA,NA,TGCGCCAGCAGGTCCTCTAACTATGGCTACACCTTC,CASRSSNYGYTF
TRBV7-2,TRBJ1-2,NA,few,TGTGCCAGCAGCCCGTTCCGGGGAGGCTATGGCTACACCTTC,CASSPFRGGYGYTF
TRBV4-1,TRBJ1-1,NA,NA,TGCGCCAGCAGCCAAGATAAAGCCGGTCTGAACACTGAAGCTTTCTTT,CASSQDKAGLNTEAFF
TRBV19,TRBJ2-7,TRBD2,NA,TGTGCCAGTAGTACGACTAGGGAAGTGCGGGAGGCGCAGTACTTC,CASSTTREVREAQYF
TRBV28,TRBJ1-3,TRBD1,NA,TGTGCCAGCAGACCACCGGGACAGGGAAACACCATATATTTT,CASRPPGQGNTIYF
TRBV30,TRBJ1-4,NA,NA,TGTGCCTGGAGTTCCCCTGGGCTTGATGAAAAACTGTTTTTT,CAWSSPGLDEKLFF
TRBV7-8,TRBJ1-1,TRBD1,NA,TGTGCCAGCAGCTCCAAAGCGGCAGGGGGGAACACTGAAGCTTTCTTT,CASSSKAAGGNTEAFF
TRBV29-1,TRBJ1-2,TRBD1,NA,TGCAGCGTTGACAGGGCGGGACAGGGGACGGGCGGCTACACCTTC,CSVDRAGQGTGGYTF
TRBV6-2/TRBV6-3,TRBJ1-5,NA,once,TGTGCCAGCAGTTACGCGGCTTGGCGCAATCAGCCCCAGCATTTT,CASSYAAWRNQPQHF
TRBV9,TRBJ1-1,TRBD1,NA,TGTGCCAGCAGCGAGCCGGGACAGATCATGAACACTGAAGCTTTCTTT,CASSEPGQIMNTEAFF
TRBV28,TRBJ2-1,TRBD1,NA,TGTGCCAGCAGTTTAGGGACAGGGGATTACAATGAGCAGTTCTTC,CASSLGTGDYNEQFF
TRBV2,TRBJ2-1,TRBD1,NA,TGTGCCAGCAGTAAGGACAGGGGAATCGATGAGCAGTTCTTC,CASSKDRGIDEQFF
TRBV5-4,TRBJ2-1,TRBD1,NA,TGTGCCAGCAGCTTGTTGGGACAGGGTTACAATGAGCAGTTCTTC,CASSLLGQGYNEQFF
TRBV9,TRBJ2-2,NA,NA,TGTGCCAGCAGCGCCCACCGGGGGGAGCTGTTTTTT,CASSAHRGELFF
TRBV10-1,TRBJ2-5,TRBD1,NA,TGCGCCAGCAGTCGGGACAGGGATTTCCCAGAGACCCAGTACTTC,CASSRDRDFPETQYF
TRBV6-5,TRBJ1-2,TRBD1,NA,TGTGCCAGCAGTTACGACAGGGAGAACTATGGCTACACCTTC,CASSYDRENYGYTF
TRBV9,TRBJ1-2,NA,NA,TGTGCCAGCAGCGGCTCGAGTGGCTACACCTTC,CASSGSSGYTF